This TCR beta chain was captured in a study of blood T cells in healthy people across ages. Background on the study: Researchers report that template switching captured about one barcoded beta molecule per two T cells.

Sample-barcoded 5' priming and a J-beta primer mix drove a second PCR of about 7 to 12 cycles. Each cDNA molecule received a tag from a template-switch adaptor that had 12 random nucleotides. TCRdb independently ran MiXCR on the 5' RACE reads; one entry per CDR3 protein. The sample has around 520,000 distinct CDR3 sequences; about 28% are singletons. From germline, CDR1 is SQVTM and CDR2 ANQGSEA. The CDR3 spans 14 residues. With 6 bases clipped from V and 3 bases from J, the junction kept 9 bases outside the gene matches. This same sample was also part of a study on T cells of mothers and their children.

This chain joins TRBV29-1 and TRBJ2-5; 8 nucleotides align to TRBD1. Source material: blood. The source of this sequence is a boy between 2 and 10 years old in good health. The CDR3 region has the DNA TGCAGCGTCGTTACTAAGGACAGGGAAGAGACCCAGTACTTC. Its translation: CSVVTKDREETQYF. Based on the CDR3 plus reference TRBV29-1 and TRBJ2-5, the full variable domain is SAVISQKPSRDICQRGTSLTIQCQVDSQVTMMFWYRQQPGQSLTLIATANQGSEATYESGFVIDKFPISRPNLTFSTLTVSNMSPEDSSIYLCSVVTKDREETQYFGPGTRLLVL.